Presented here are 25 T cell receptor beta chains from one specimen sequenced in a study of shared clonotypes between healthy human individuals. The table came from immunoSEQ multiplex PCR; TCRdb's copy has only in-frame clones and leaves some out. The top ten clones hold roughly 1.2% of a sample with nearly 2 million clones, about 95% of them seen once. Positive CCR7 selection of CD45RO-negative cells yielded the naive CD8 cells, and terminally differentiated effector memory CD45RA+ cells were excluded. Sample: naive CD8+ T cells sorted from blood. The receptors come from a man aged 18 to 35 in good health.

The chain couples TRBV19 to TRBJ2-3; possibly TRBD1 or TRBD2 for D (5 bases each). Germline assignment: CDR1 LNHDA and CDR2 SQIVND (reference sequence). Between the trimmed V and J ends, which lost 4 bases and 3 bases, there was a span of 20 bases. The CDR3 is made up of 17 amino acids. CDR3 in amino acids: CASSNRDGGVDTDTQYF. The CDR3, as DNA: TGTGCCAGTAGTAATCGGGACGGTGGGGTGGATACAGATACGCAGTATTTT. Drawing the rest from reference TRBV19 and TRBJ2-3, the complete variable domain is DGGITQSPKYLFRKEGQNVTLSCEQNLNHDAMYWYRQDPGQGLRLIYYSQIVNDFQKGDIAEGYSVSREKKESFPLTVTSAQKNPTAFYLCASSNRDGGVDTDTQYFGPGTRLTVL.

With regard to this clone: This specimen includes other DNA sequences encoding the same CDR3. The chain combines TRBV27 with TRBJ2-7, with 10 positions matching TRBD2. Per the germline V gene, CDR1 is MNHEY and CDR2 is SMNVEV (reference sequence). The CDR3 is 14 residues long. V was pared by 4 bases and J by 3 bases, with 3 bases of the junction left unmatched. The CDR3 DNA sequence: TGTGCCAGCAGTTCCTTAGCGGGAGGCTACGAGCAGTACTTC. Protein product: CASSSLAGGYEQYF.

The CDR3 is CASSLGTGRYNEQFF. The CDR3, as DNA: TGTGCCAGCAGCTTGGGGACTGGTAGGTACAATGAGCAGTTCTTC. The chain employs TRBV5-6 and TRBJ2-1, with D possibly being TRBD2 (5 bases). The CDR3 runs to 15 residues. Germline loops: CDR1 SGHDT, CDR2 YYEEEE. Trimming took 0 bases from V and 4 from J, leaving 11 bases between them.

The chain links TRBV27 to TRBJ2-7, with TRBD1 matching 7 bases. This CDR3 comprises 14 residues. Germline CDR1 and CDR2: MNHEY and SMNVEV (reference sequence). The J segment lost 3 bases and the V segment lost 5 bases, leaving 7 bases of the junction unmatched. CDR3 amino acids: CASSLTGSIYEQYF. The CDR3 nucleotides read TGTGCCAGCAGTCTGACAGGGTCGATCTACGAGCAGTACTTC.

The chain couples TRBV6-5 to TRBJ1-1; maybe TRBD1 (5 bases). CDR3 size: 14 residues. The V and J ends lost 4 bases and 6 bases respectively, with 15 bases between them. Germline assignment: CDR1 MNHEY and CDR2 SVGAGI. CDR3 loop: CASSFGSLGAEAFF. In DNA form, the CDR3 reads TGTGCCAGCAGTTTTGGCAGCTTGGGGGCTGAAGCTTTCTTT.

The J gene is TRBJ2-5, the V gene TRBV11-2, with D uncertain. V was shortened by 0 bases and J by 6 bases, with 5 bases between the two germline ends. The CDR3 extends over 12 amino acids. Germline values: CDR1 SGHAT, CDR2 FQNNGV. The CDR3, as DNA: TGTGCCAGCAGCTTAGACCGGAAGACCCAGTACTTC. Translation gives CASSLDRKTQYF.

The CDR3: CASSLVRRGETQYF. The CDR3 DNA sequence: TGTGCCAGCAGCTTGGTCCGACGCGGAGAGACCCAGTACTTC. The V and J genes are TRBV7-9 and TRBJ2-5, with D uncertain. CDR3 length: 14 residues. Germline assignment: CDR1 SEHNR and CDR2 FQNEAQ (reference sequence). The V end lost 3 bases, the J end lost 4 bases, and 12 bases lay between the germline ends. The variable domain in full, completed from reference TRBV7-9 and TRBJ2-5, reads DTGVSQNPRHKITKRGQNVTFRCDPISEHNRLYWYRQTLGQGPEFLTYFQNEAQLEKSRLLSDRFSAERPKGSFSTLEIQRTEQGDSAMYLCASSLVRRGETQYFGPGTRLLVL.

This chain joins TRBV7-2 and TRBJ2-3; 13 bases align to TRBD2. The V gene end was trimmed by 4 bases and the J gene end by 6 bases; junction bases not matched to a gene: 4. The CDR3 runs to 15 residues. The germline CDR1 and CDR2 sequences are SGHTA and FQGNSA. As DNA, the CDR3 is TGTGCCAGCAGCTGGACTAGCGGGGGTGCGGATACGCAGTATTTT. Its protein is CASSWTSGGADTQYF.

The chain employs TRBV30 and TRBJ1-1; no clear D. Germline V gene sequence: CDR1 GTSNPN, CDR2 SVGIG (reference sequence). Trimming stripped 1 base from V and 0 bases from J, with 6 bases between. This CDR3 has 13 amino acids. The CDR3 reads CAWSGPLNTEAFF. CDR3 sequence (DNA): TGTGCCTGGAGTGGTCCTTTGAACACTGAAGCTTTCTTT.

This clone appeared a single time. The chain couples TRBV21-1 to TRBJ2-7; the D segment call TRBD2 is taken from the table without a DNA check. TRBV21-1 is listed as a pseudogene. The CDR3 spans 17 residues. The CDR3 protein is CASSKKTSGRSSYEQYF. The DNA for the CDR3 is TGTGCCAGCAGCAAAAAAACTAGCGGGAGATCATCCTACGAGCAGTACTTC.

In regard to this clone: The sample has other DNA sequences that encode this CDR3 too. The rearrangement links TRBV28 to TRBJ2-2, with 8 bases aligning to TRBD2. Germline CDR1 and CDR2: MDHEN and SYDVKM. V shed 2 bases and J 4 bases; nucleotides not matched to a gene: 3. The CDR3 has 15 residues. CDR3 in DNA: TGTGCCAGCAGTTTAGGTCTAGCGGGCACCGGGGAGCTGTTTTTT. Amino acids: CASSLGLAGTGELFF.

The gene calls are TRBV27 and TRBJ2-3, with TRBD2 matching 12 bases. CDR1 is MNHEY, CDR2 SMNVEV, per germline (reference sequence). This CDR3 region has 17 residues. Trimming cost V 4 bases and J 1 base; bases outside gene matches: 6. CDR3 loop: CASSYLRLAGGTDTQYF. The CDR3 coding sequence is TGTGCCAGCAGTTACCTACGACTAGCGGGGGGCACAGATACGCAGTATTTT.

The V and J genes are TRBV27 and TRBJ1-2; 8 bases are shared with TRBD1. Trimming cost V 5 bases and J 6 bases; bases outside gene matches: 11. The CDR3 covers 15 residues. CDR1 is MNHEY, CDR2 SMNVEV, per germline (reference sequence). The chain's CDR3 is CASSPRTGYFDGYTF. CDR3 nucleotides: TGTGCCAGCAGTCCCCGGACAGGGTATTTTGATGGCTACACCTTC.

Comment on this clone: The same CDR3 is also encoded by other DNA sequences in this sample. The gene calls are TRBV9 and TRBJ2-7, with a possible D match to TRBD2 (5 bases). CDR1 is SGDLS and CDR2 is YYNGEE in the germline V gene. Trimming took off 0 bases at V and 2 bases at J, with 9 bases between the two ends. The CDR3 loop spans 14 amino acids. CDR3 DNA sequence: TGTGCCAGCAGCGTAGGGGGAGAGACCTACGAGCAGTACTTC. This translates into CASSVGGETYEQYF.

This chain connects TRBV2 to TRBJ2-7, with no clear D. The CDR3 runs 14 residues. Trimming stripped 4 bases from V and 2 bases from J, with 12 bases between. Per the germline V gene, CDR1 is SNHLY and CDR2 is FYNNEI. CDR3 in DNA: TGTGCCAGCAGTGTCAGTGTTCTCACCTACGAGCAGTACTTC. Translating it yields CASSVSVLTYEQYF.

The chain carries TRBV5-1 and TRBJ1-1, with TRBD1 identical over 7 bases. The germline CDR1 and CDR2 sequences are SGHRS and YFSETQ. The CDR3 has 15 amino acids. J gave up 4 bases and V 0 bases, and 6 bases lay outside the gene matches. The CDR3 sequence is CASSLDHRGPTEAFF. In nucleotides, the CDR3 is TGCGCCAGCAGCTTGGACCACAGGGGTCCCACTGAAGCTTTCTTT.

V gene TRBV5-6 combines with J gene TRBJ1-1; D is ambiguous. The germline V gene has CDR1 SGHDT and CDR2 YYEEEE. This CDR3 region has 16 residues. V shed 3 bases and J shed 5 bases, with 20 bases lying between them. The CDR3 loop is CASSYSLDWRETEAFF. DNA for the CDR3: TGTGCCAGCAGCTACAGTTTAGACTGGAGGGAAACTGAAGCTTTCTTT. Looking up the rest from reference TRBV5-6 and TRBJ1-1 gives the full variable domain: DAGVTQSPTHLIKTRGQQVTLRCSPKSGHDTVSWYQQALGQGPQFIFQYYEEEERQRGNFPDRFSGHQFPNYSSELNVNALLLGDSALYLCASSYSLDWRETEAFFGQGTRLTVV.

The chain has TRBV6-5 and TRBJ2-3; no reliable D call. The CDR3 is made up of 15 amino acids. The V gene lost 6 bases and the J gene lost 0 bases, with 13 bases spanning the gap. Germline CDR1 MNHEY, CDR2 SVGAGI. The CDR3 reads CASRFSDPSTDTQYF. The CDR3 DNA reads as TGTGCCAGCAGATTCAGCGATCCTAGCACAGATACGCAGTATTTT.

The chain has TRBV11-2 and TRBJ2-7, with D perhaps TRBD1 or TRBD2 (6 bases each). V was trimmed by 4 bases and J by 3 bases, leaving 16 bases between them. The CDR3 contains 15 residues. Germline V lookup: CDR1 SGHAT, CDR2 FQNNGV. The DNA of the CDR3 is TGTGCCAGCAGCTCTCCCGCCAGGGGAGGCTACGAGCAGTACTTC. It encodes CASSSPARGGYEQYF. Full variable domain (rest looked up from reference TRBV11-2 and TRBJ2-7): EAGVAQSPRYKIIEKRQSVAFWCNPISGHATLYWYQQILGQGPKLLIQFQNNGVVDDSQLPKDRFSAERLKGVDSTLKIQPAKLEDSAVYLCASSSPARGGYEQYFGPGTRLTVT.

This clone occurred once. V is TRBV4-3 and J is TRBJ1-4, with D uncertain. The CDR3 covers 18 residues. Trimming shortened V by 0 bases and J by 0 bases, and 14 bases separated the two germline ends. Germline CDR1 LGHNA, CDR2 YSLEER. The CDR3 protein is CASSQDRNLAPTNEKLFF. DNA of the CDR3: TGCGCCAGCAGCCAAGATCGAAACTTAGCCCCAACTAATGAAAAACTGTTTTTT.

V and J are TRBV7-9 and TRBJ2-6, with 9 bases that match TRBD1. CDR1 and CDR2 (germline): SEHNR, FQNEAQ (reference sequence). The CDR3 has 19 amino acids. Losses at the gene ends were 5 bases for V and 0 bases for J; bases not matched to a gene: 11. For the CDR3, the DNA is TGTGCCAGCAGCAAAATCCCGGGACAGGGAGACTCTGGGGCCAACGTCCTGACTTTC. Translating gives CASSKIPGQGDSGANVLTF.

This clone was recorded only once. The chain combines TRBV13 with TRBJ2-1, with D possibly matching TRBD2 (6 bases). V gave up 1 base and J gave up 4 bases, with 8 bases separating them. Germline lookup yields CDR1 PRHDT and CDR2 FYEKMQ (reference sequence). The CDR3 totals 14 residues. In nucleotides, the CDR3 is TGTGCCAGCAGCTTAGCGGCGGGGTACAATGAGCAGTTCTTC. Its protein product is CASSLAAGYNEQFF.

The chain carries TRBV5-6 and TRBJ2-5; D may match TRBD1 or TRBD2 (6 bases each). The CDR3 consists of 14 residues. V dropped 0 bases and J dropped 5 bases, with 11 bases sitting between them. Per the germline V gene, CDR1 is SGHDT and CDR2 is YYEEEE. The CDR3 spells CASSLEGGRETQYF. The DNA for the CDR3 is TGTGCCAGCAGCTTGGAGGGGGGCAGGGAGACCCAGTACTTC.

The rearrangement links TRBV7-6 to TRBJ2-1; D gene ambiguous. Germline CDR1 reads SGHVS; CDR2 reads FNYEAQ. With 1 base removed from V and 0 bases from J, the gap between germline ends came to 10 bases. The CDR3 spans 16 residues. The CDR3 DNA is TGTGCCAGCAGCTTAGTCGGCGGAAGCTCCTACAATGAGCAGTTCTTC. Encoded protein: CASSLVGGSSYNEQFF.

The chain is built from TRBV5-6 and TRBJ2-1, with D perhaps TRBD1 (5 bases). Germline CDR1 and CDR2: SGHDT and YYEEEE. The CDR3 contains 16 residues. Trimming stripped 6 bases from V and 6 bases from J, with 22 bases between. Here the CDR3 reads CASILGSGLGVNEQFF. CDR3 coding DNA: TGTGCCAGCATCCTGGGTTCGGGCCTAGGGGTCAATGAGCAGTTCTTC.